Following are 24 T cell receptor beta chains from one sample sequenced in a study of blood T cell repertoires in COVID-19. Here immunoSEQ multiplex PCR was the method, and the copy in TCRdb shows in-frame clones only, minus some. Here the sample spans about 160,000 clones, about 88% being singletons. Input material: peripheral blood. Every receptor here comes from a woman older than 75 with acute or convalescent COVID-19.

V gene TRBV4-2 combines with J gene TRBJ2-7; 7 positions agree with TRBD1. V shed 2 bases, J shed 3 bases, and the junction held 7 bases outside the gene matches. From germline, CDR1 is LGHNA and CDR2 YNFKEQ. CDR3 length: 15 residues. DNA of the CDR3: TGTGCCAGCAGCCAACTAGGACAGGCCAGCTACGAGCAGTACTTC. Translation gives CASSQLGQASYEQYF.

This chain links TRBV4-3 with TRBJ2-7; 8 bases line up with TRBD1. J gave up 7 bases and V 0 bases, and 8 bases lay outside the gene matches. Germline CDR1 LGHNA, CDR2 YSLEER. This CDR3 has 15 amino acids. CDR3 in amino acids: CASSQDRAGGGEQYF. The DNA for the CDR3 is TGCGCCAGCAGCCAAGATAGGGCAGGGGGCGGTGAGCAGTACTTC.

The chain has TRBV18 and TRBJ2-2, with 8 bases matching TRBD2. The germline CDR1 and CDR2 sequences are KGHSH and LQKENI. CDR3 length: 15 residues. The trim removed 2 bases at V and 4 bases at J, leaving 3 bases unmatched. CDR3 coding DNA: TGTGCCAGCTCACCATCGGGGGGGAGCACCGGGGAGCTGTTTTTT. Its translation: CASSPSGGSTGELFF.

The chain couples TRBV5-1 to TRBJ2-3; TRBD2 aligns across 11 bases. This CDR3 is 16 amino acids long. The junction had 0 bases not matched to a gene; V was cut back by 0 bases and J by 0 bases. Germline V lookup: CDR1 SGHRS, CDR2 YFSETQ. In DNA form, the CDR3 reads TGCGCCAGCAGCTTGGGACTAGCGGGGAGCACAGATACGCAGTATTTT. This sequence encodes CASSLGLAGSTDTQYF.

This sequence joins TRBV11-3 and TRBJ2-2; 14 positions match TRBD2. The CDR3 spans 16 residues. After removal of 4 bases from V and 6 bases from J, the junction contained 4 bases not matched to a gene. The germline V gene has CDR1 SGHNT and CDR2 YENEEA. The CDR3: CASSSGLAGVSGELFF. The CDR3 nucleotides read TGTGCCAGCAGCTCGGGACTAGCGGGAGTTTCCGGGGAGCTGTTTTTT.

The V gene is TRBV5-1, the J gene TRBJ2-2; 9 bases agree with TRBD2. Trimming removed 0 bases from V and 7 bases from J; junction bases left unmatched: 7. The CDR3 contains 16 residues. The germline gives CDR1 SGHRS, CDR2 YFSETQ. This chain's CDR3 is CASSLGAAGGHGELFF. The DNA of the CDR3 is TGCGCCAGCAGCTTGGGAGCGGCGGGAGGGCACGGGGAGCTGTTTTTT.

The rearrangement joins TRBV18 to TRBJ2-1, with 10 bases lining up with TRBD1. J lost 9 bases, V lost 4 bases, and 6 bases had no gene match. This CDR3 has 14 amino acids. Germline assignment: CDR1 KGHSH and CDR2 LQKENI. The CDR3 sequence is CASSQTGGNGEQFF. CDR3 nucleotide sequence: TGTGCCAGCTCACAGACAGGGGGCAATGGTGAGCAGTTCTTC.

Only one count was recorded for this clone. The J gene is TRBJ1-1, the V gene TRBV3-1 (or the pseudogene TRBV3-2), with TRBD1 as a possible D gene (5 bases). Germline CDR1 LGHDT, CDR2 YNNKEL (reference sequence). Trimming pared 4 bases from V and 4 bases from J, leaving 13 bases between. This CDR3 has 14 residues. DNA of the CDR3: TGTGCCAGCAGCCCCAGGGTGGGGGGCACTGAAGCTTTCTTT. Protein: CASSPRVGGTEAFF.

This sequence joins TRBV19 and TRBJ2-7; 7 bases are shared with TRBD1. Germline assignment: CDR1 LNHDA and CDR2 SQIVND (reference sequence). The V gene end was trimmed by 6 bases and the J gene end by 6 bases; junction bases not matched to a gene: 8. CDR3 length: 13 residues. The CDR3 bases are TGTGCCAGTAGCCCGAGACAGGGCCGCGAGCAGTACTTC. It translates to CASSPRQGREQYF.

CDR3 loop: CAIGRTSGITYNEQFF. The CDR3 region has the DNA TGTGCCATCGGAAGGACTAGCGGGATTACCTACAATGAGCAGTTCTTC. This rearrangement joins TRBV10-3 to TRBJ2-1; 12 bases fit TRBD2. This CDR3 is 16 amino acids long. V trimming: 8 bases; J trimming: 2 bases; junction bases outside the gene matches: 7. Germline values: CDR1 ENHRY, CDR2 SYGVKD.

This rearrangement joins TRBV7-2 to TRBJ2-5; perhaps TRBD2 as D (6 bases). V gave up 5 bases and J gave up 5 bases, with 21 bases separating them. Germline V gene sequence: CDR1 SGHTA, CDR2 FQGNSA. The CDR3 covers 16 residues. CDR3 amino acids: CASSPPGASGHETQYF. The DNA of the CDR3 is TGTGCCAGCAGCCCCCCCGGAGCCAGCGGGCACGAGACCCAGTACTTC. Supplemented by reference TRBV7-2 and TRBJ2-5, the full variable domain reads GAGVSQSPSNKVTEKGKDVELRCDPISGHTALYWYRQSLGQGLEFLIYFQGNSAPDKSGLPSDRFSAERTGGSVSTLTIQRTQQEDSAVYLCASSPPGASGHETQYFGPGTRLLVL.

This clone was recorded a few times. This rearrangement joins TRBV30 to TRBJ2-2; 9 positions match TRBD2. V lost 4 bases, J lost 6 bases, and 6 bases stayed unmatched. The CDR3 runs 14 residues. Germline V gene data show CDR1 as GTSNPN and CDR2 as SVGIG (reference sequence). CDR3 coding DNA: TGTGCCTGGAAGGGGACTAGCTTCTCCGGGGAGCTGTTTTTT. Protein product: CAWKGTSFSGELFF. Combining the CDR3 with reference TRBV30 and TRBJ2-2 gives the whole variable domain SQTIHQWPATLVQPVGSPLSLECTVEGTSNPNLYWYRQAAGRGLQLLFYSVGIGQISSEVPQNLSASRPQDRQFILSSKKLLLSDSGFYLCAWKGTSFSGELFFGEGSRLTVL.

CDR3 nucleotide sequence: TGTGCCAGCAGCCGTAGTAGCGGTCAAGAGACCCAGTACTTC. Its translation: CASSRSSGQETQYF. The J gene is TRBJ2-5, the V gene TRBV7-3, with a weak D call TRBD2 (6 bases). Germline V CDR1 and CDR2: SGHTA, FQGTGA. The CDR3 is made up of 14 amino acids. V was clipped by 5 bases and J by 2 bases, with 12 bases between them.

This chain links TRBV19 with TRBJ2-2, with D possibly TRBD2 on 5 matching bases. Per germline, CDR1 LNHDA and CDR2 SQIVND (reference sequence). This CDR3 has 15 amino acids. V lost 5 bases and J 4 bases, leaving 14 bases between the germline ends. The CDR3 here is CASSPDRTRTGELFF. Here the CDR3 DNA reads TGTGCCAGTAGTCCCGATAGGACTCGCACCGGGGAGCTGTTTTTT. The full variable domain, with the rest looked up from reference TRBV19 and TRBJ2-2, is DGGITQSPKYLFRKEGQNVTLSCEQNLNHDAMYWYRQDPGQGLRLIYYSQIVNDFQKGDIAEGYSVSREKKESFPLTVTSAQKNPTAFYLCASSPDRTRTGELFFGEGSRLTVL.

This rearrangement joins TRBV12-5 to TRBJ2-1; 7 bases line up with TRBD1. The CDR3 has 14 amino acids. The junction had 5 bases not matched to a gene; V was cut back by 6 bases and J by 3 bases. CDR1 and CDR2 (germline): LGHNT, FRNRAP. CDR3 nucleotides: TGTGCTAGTGGCCGTGGGACAGACTACAATGAGCAGTTCTTC. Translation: CASGRGTDYNEQFF.

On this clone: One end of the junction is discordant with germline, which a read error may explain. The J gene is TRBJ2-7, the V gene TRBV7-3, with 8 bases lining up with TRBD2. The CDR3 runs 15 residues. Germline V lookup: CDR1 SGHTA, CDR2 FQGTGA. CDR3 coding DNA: TGTGCCACCAGCTTAAACGGCGGGGGGTACTACGAGCAGTACTTC. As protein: CATSLNGGGYYEQYF.

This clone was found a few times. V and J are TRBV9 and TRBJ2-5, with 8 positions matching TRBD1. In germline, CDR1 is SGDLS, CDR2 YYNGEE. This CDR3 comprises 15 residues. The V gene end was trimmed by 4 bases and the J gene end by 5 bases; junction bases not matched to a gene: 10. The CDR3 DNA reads TGTGCCAGCAGCACGAGTGACAGGGGCGGGGAGACCCAGTACTTC. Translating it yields CASSTSDRGGETQYF.

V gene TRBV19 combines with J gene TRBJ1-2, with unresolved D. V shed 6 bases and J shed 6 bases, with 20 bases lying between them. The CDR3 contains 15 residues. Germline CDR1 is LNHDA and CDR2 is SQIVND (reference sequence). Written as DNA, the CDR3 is TGTGCCAGTAGCATATTCGGCGGGGAGGCCAATGGCTACACCTTC. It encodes CASSIFGGEANGYTF.

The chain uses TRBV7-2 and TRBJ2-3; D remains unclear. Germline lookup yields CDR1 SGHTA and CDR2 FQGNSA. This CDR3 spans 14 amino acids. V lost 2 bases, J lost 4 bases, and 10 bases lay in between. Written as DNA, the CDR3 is TGTGCCAGCAGCTTACAGGTCCTCTCAGATACGCAGTATTTT. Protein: CASSLQVLSDTQYF.

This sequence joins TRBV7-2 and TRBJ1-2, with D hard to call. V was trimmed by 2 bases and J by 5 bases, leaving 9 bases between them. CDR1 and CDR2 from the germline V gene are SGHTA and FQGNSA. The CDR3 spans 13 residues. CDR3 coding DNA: TGTGCCAGCAGCTTACCTTCGGAGTATGGCTACACCTTC. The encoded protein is CASSLPSEYGYTF.

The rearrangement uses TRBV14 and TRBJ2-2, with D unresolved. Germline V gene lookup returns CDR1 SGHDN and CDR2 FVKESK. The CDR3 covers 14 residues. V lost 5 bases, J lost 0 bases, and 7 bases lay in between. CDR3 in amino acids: CASSGTANTGELFF. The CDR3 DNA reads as TGTGCCAGCAGCGGCACCGCGAACACCGGGGAGCTGTTTTTT.

The CDR3 spells CASSVGTSGMFGEQYF. CDR3 DNA: TGTGCCAGCAGCGTCGGGACTAGCGGGATGTTTGGGGAGCAGTACTTC. The genes are TRBV9 and TRBJ2-7; 13 bases are shared with TRBD2. Germline CDR1 and CDR2: SGDLS and YYNGEE. The CDR3 is made up of 16 amino acids. V shed 2 bases, J shed 7 bases, and the junction held 9 bases outside the gene matches.

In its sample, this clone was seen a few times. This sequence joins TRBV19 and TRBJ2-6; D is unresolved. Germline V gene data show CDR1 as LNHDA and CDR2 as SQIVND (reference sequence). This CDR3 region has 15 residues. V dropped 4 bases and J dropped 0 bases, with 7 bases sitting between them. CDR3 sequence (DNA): TGTGCCAGTAGTACAACACACTCTGGGGCCAACGTCCTGACTTTC. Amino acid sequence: CASSTTHSGANVLTF.

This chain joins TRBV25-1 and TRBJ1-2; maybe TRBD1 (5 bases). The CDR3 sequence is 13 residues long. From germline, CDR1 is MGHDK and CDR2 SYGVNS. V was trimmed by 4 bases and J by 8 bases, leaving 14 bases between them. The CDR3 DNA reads TGTGCCAGCAGTGGACATGACAGCGTCGGCTACACCTTC. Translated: CASSGHDSVGYTF.